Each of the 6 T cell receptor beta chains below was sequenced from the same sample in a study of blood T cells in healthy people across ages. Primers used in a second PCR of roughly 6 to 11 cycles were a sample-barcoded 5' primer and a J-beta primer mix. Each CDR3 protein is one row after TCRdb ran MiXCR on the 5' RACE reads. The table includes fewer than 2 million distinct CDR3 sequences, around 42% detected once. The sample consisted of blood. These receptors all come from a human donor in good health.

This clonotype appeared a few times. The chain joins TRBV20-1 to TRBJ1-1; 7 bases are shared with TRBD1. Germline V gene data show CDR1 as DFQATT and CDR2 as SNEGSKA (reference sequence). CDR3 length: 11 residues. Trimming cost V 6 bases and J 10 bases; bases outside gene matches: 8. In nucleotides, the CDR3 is TGCAGTGCCCGGAGACAGGGCAGAGCTTTCTTT. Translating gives CSARRQGRAFF.

The CDR3 DNA sequence: TGTGCCAGCAGGTCACCAGGGCGAGGCACTGAAGCTTTCTTT. Its protein product is CASRSPGRGTEAFF. V is TRBV6-5 and J is TRBJ1-1; weak D call: TRBD1 (5 bases). Germline V gene sequence: CDR1 MNHEY, CDR2 SVGAGI. Trimming cost V 6 bases and J 4 bases, with 15 bases left between them. The CDR3 spans 14 residues.

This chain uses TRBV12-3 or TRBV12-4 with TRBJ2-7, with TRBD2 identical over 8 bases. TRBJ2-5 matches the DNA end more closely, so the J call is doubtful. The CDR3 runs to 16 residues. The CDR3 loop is CASSPDRGGLQETQYF. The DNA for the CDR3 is TGTGCCAGCAGCCCCGATCGGGGGGGTTTGCAAGAGACCCAGTACTTC.

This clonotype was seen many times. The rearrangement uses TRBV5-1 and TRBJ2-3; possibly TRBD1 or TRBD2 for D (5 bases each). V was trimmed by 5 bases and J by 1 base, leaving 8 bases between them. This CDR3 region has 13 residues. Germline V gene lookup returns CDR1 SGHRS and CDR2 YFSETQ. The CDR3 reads CASRGEGTDTQYF. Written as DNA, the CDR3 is TGCGCCAGCAGGGGGGAAGGCACAGATACGCAGTATTTT.

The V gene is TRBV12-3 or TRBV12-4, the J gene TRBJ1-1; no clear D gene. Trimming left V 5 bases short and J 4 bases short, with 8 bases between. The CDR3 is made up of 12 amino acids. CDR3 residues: CASSGLGTEAFF. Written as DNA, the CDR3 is TGTGCCAGCAGTGGTTTGGGCACTGAAGCTTTCTTT.

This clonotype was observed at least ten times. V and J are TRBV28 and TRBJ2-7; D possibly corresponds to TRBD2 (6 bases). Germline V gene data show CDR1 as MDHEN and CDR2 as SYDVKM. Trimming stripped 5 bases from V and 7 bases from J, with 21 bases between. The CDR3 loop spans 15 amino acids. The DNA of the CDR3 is TGTGCCAGCAGTCGCCCCCAGGGAGGAGCGGGTGAGCAGTACTTC. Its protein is CASSRPQGGAGEQYF.